A single sample gave rise to the 27 T cell receptor beta chains below, sequenced in a study of cytomegalovirus exposure and HLA in healthy donors. 60 Vbeta and 13 Jbeta primers were used in PCR. The data were produced by immunoSEQ multiplex PCR, yet TCRdb's version contains in-frame clones alone and is incomplete. The table shows roughly 180,000 clones, with 77% occurring only once. The sequencing sample was made of PBMCs. The receptors were gathered from a young man in good health and CMV-seronegative.

This CDR3 reads CASSPDRSSGANVLTF. In DNA form, the CDR3 reads TGTGCCAGCTCACCAGACAGGTCCTCTGGGGCCAACGTCCTGACTTTC. The genes are TRBV18 and TRBJ2-6; maybe TRBD1 (6 bases). V was trimmed by 2 bases and J by 0 bases, leaving 8 bases between them. This CDR3 is built from 16 residues. Per germline, CDR1 KGHSH and CDR2 LQKENI.

This chain links TRBV15 with TRBJ1-6, with D possibly TRBD1 on 6 matching bases. The CDR3 has 21 amino acids. Germline loops: CDR1 LNHNV, CDR2 YYDKDF (reference sequence). V lost 1 base to trimming and J lost 3 bases, with 25 bases between them. The CDR3 reads CATSRVRGNRVLHSYNSPLHF. For the CDR3, the DNA is TGTGCCACCAGCAGAGTGCGTGGGAACAGGGTGCTCCATAGCTATAATTCACCCCTCCACTTT.

The chain combines TRBV11-2 with TRBJ1-1, with 8 bases aligning to TRBD1. V shed 8 bases and J 6 bases; nucleotides not matched to a gene: 17. Per the germline V gene, CDR1 is SGHAT and CDR2 is FQNNGV. This CDR3 comprises 16 residues. The CDR3 DNA is TGTGCCAGCGGCCATATCAGGGGGCGTCGGTCAGCTGAAGCTTTCTTT. This codes for CASGHIRGRRSAEAFF. Supplemented by reference TRBV11-2 and TRBJ1-1, the full variable domain reads EAGVAQSPRYKIIEKRQSVAFWCNPISGHATLYWYQQILGQGPKLLIQFQNNGVVDDSQLPKDRFSAERLKGVDSTLKIQPAKLEDSAVYLCASGHIRGRRSAEAFFGQGTRLTVV.

The J gene is TRBJ1-2, the V gene TRBV9; D remains unclear. CDR1 is SGDLS and CDR2 is YYNGEE in the germline V gene. This CDR3 is 14 amino acids long. Trimming removed 3 bases from V and 4 bases from J, with 13 bases in between. CDR3 coding DNA: TGTGCCAGCAGCGGTTGGGCGACACGCTATGGCTACACCTTC. It is translated as CASSGWATRYGYTF.

This chain connects TRBV4-1 to TRBJ2-5, with TRBD2 matching 10 bases. The germline CDR1 and CDR2 sequences are MGHRA and YSYEKL. The CDR3 runs 14 residues. The J segment lost 11 bases and the V segment lost 3 bases, leaving 9 bases of the junction unmatched. CDR3 nucleotides: TGCGCCAGCAGCCACCTAGCGGGGGCTGGGGAGCAGTACTTC. Amino acid sequence: CASSHLAGAGEQYF.

Only a few counts were recorded for this clone. The CDR3 DNA follows: TGTGCCTGGAGTGTACAAGGAGCCTCCTACGAGCAGTACTTC. It codes for CAWSVQGASYEQYF. The chain links TRBV30 to TRBJ2-7; D ambiguous. The V end was cut by 0 bases, the J end by 0 bases, with 9 bases between. There are 14 residues in the CDR3. CDR1 is GTSNPN, CDR2 SVGIG, per germline (reference sequence).

V and J are TRBV30 and TRBJ2-7; TRBD1 agrees at 8 bases. Trimming at V came to 8 bases and at J to 2 bases, leaving 11 bases not matched to a gene. The length of the CDR3 is 14 residues. Germline V gene lookup returns CDR1 GTSNPN and CDR2 SVGIG (reference sequence). The CDR3 spells CAGGSRGLPYEQYF. CDR3 sequence (DNA): TGTGCCGGAGGCAGCAGGGGGCTACCCTACGAGCAGTACTTC. Full variable domain (missing parts from reference TRBV30 and TRBJ2-7): SQTIHQWPATLVQPVGSPLSLECTVEGTSNPNLYWYRQAAGRGLQLLFYSVGIGQISSEVPQNLSASRPQDRQFILSSKKLLLSDSGFYLCAGGSRGLPYEQYFGPGTRLTVT.

The chain combines TRBV5-5 with TRBJ2-7; 8 bases fit TRBD1. Germline CDR1 is SGHKS and CDR2 is YYEKEE (reference sequence). The CDR3 sequence is 16 residues long. The trim removed 4 bases at V and 7 bases at J, leaving 16 bases unmatched. CDR3 sequence reads: CASSAAGQGGLEEQYF. In DNA form, the CDR3 reads TGTGCCAGCAGCGCCGCAGGACAGGGAGGTCTTGAGGAGCAGTACTTC.

V gene TRBV9 combines with J gene TRBJ2-6, with D perhaps matching TRBD1 (6 bases). Germline assignment: CDR1 SGDLS and CDR2 YYNGEE. CDR3 length equals 18 residues. Trimming took off 4 bases at V and 0 bases at J, with 17 bases between the two ends. CDR3 residues: CASSPRGGAISGANVLTF. The CDR3 nucleotides read TGTGCCAGCAGCCCCCGAGGGGGAGCAATCTCTGGGGCCAACGTCCTGACTTTC.

In this sample, this clone turned up a few times. The rearrangement links TRBV14 to TRBJ2-5, with D possibly matching TRBD2 (5 bases). CDR3 length equals 12 residues. The germline V gene has CDR1 SGHDN and CDR2 FVKESK. V lost 1 base and J 7 bases, leaving 7 bases between the germline ends. CDR3 amino acids: CASSQVRGTQYF. Here the CDR3 DNA reads TGTGCCAGCAGCCAAGTTCGGGGGACCCAGTACTTC.

V gene TRBV5-5 combines with J gene TRBJ1-2; the match to TRBD1 covers 9 bases. The CDR3 length is 14 residues. Trimming removed 4 bases from V and 3 bases from J; junction bases left unmatched: 4. Germline V gives CDR1 SGHKS, CDR2 YYEKEE (reference sequence). The CDR3 DNA is TGTGCCAGCAGCGGGGGACAGGGATACTATGGCTACACCTTC. Amino acid sequence: CASSGGQGYYGYTF.

The chain links TRBV4-3 to TRBJ2-1; TRBD2 agrees at 11 bases. CDR1 is LGHNA and CDR2 is YSLEER in the germline V gene. J was trimmed by 2 bases and V by 4 bases; bases with no gene match: 4. The CDR3 length is 16 residues. CDR3 DNA sequence: TGCGCCAGCAGCCGAAAGGGACTAGCGGCCTACAATGAGCAGTTCTTC. Residues: CASSRKGLAAYNEQFF.

V and J are TRBV4-2 and TRBJ2-2, with D uncertain. Looked up from germline, CDR1 is LGHNA and CDR2 is YNFKEQ. Trimming stripped 2 bases from V and 7 bases from J, with 14 bases between. The CDR3 loop spans 15 amino acids. As DNA, the CDR3 is TGTGCCAGCAGCCAATCAGGCTTGGAAGTCGGGGAGCTGTTTTTT. Amino acids: CASSQSGLEVGELFF.

V gene TRBV30 combines with J gene TRBJ2-7, with D possibly matching TRBD1 (5 bases). This CDR3 comprises 14 residues. From germline, CDR1 is GTSNPN and CDR2 SVGIG (reference sequence). The V gene lost 2 bases and the J gene lost 3 bases, with 14 bases spanning the gap. This CDR3 reads CAWSMTYRGYEQYF. For the CDR3, the DNA is TGTGCCTGGAGTATGACTTATAGGGGCTACGAGCAGTACTTC. The whole variable domain, remainder taken from reference TRBV30 and TRBJ2-7, is SQTIHQWPATLVQPVGSPLSLECTVEGTSNPNLYWYRQAAGRGLQLLFYSVGIGQISSEVPQNLSASRPQDRQFILSSKKLLLSDSGFYLCAWSMTYRGYEQYFGPGTRLTVT.

This sequence joins TRBV7-9 and TRBJ2-3; possibly TRBD1 for D (7 bases). V lost 6 bases, J lost 2 bases, and 18 bases lay in between. The CDR3 covers 16 residues. CDR1 SEHNR and CDR2 FQNEAQ come from the germline V gene (reference sequence). The CDR3 DNA reads as TGTGCCAGCAGTGAAGGGGGCGGGGCCTTCACAGATACGCAGTATTTT. Its protein is CASSEGGGAFTDTQYF.

This clone was counted a few times. CDR3 loop: CASSLDYGTNYGYTF. The CDR3 DNA sequence: TGTGCCAGCAGCTTAGACTACGGAACTAACTATGGCTACACCTTC. The chain carries TRBV7-8 and TRBJ1-2; no clear D. V was trimmed by 1 base and J by 0 bases, leaving 9 bases between them. In germline, CDR1 is SGHVS, CDR2 FQNEAQ. The CDR3 has 15 amino acids.

V is TRBV7-9 and J is TRBJ2-5, with 12 bases fitting TRBD2. The CDR3 sequence is 15 residues long. Germline V gene lookup returns CDR1 SEHNR and CDR2 FQNEAQ (reference sequence). The trim removed 4 bases at V and 6 bases at J, leaving 6 bases unmatched. The CDR3 DNA is TGTGCCAGCAGCTATTCTAGCGGGGGGGCTCAGACCCAGTACTTC. As protein: CASSYSSGGAQTQYF.

The chain carries TRBV4-1 and TRBJ2-7, with 7 bases that match TRBD1. Unmatched junction bases numbered 2, after V lost 0 bases and J lost 3 bases. The length of the CDR3 is 14 residues. Per germline, CDR1 MGHRA and CDR2 YSYEKL. CDR3 DNA: TGCGCCAGCAGCCAAGATAGGACAGGCTACGAGCAGTACTTC. Its protein product is CASSQDRTGYEQYF.

The V and J genes are TRBV4-3 and TRBJ2-7; weak D call: TRBD1 (5 bases). The CDR3 is made up of 15 amino acids. CDR1 is LGHNA, CDR2 YSLEER, per germline. Trimming left V 1 base short and J 2 bases short, with 12 bases between. The CDR3 loop is CASSQGARTTYEQYF. The CDR3 DNA follows: TGCGCCAGCAGCCAAGGGGCCAGGACAACCTACGAGCAGTACTTC.

The chain couples TRBV4-2 to TRBJ1-1, with D hard to call. The V and J ends lost 0 bases and 4 bases respectively, with 9 bases between them. This CDR3 is 14 amino acids long. The germline gives CDR1 LGHNA, CDR2 YNFKEQ. CDR3 coding DNA: TGTGCCAGCAGCCAAGATTGGGGAGGCACTGAAGCTTTCTTT. It codes for CASSQDWGGTEAFF.

The chain joins TRBV6-1 to TRBJ1-6, with a tentative D call TRBD1 (5 bases). CDR3 length: 17 amino acids. Germline V gives CDR1 MNHNS, CDR2 SASEGT. V lost 3 bases, J lost 6 bases, and 18 bases lay in between. CDR3 coding DNA: TGTGCCAGCAGTGATTTGACAGCCGGTTGGGGTAATTCACCCCTCCACTTT. Protein: CASSDLTAGWGNSPLHF.

The rearrangement joins TRBV7-3 to TRBJ2-2; 10 bases are a match to TRBD2. Trimming at V came to 2 bases and at J to 0 bases, leaving 3 bases not matched to a gene. CDR3 length equals 17 residues. Germline V lookup: CDR1 SGHTA, CDR2 FQGTGA. CDR3 nucleotides: TGTGCCAGCAGCTTAGGTAGCGGGAGGCCGAACACCGGGGAGCTGTTTTTT. It is translated as CASSLGSGRPNTGELFF. Combining the CDR3 with reference TRBV7-3 and TRBJ2-2 gives the whole variable domain GAGVSQTPSNKVTEKGKYVELRCDPISGHTALYWYRQSLGQGPEFLIYFQGTGAADDSGLPNDRFFAVRPEGSVSTLKIQRTERGDSAVYLCASSLGSGRPNTGELFFGEGSRLTVL.

This chain uses TRBV29-1 with TRBJ2-1; maybe TRBD2 (6 bases). This CDR3 spans 16 amino acids. The germline V gene has CDR1 SQVTM and CDR2 ANQGSEA. V was clipped by 4 bases and J by 2 bases, with 18 bases between them. The CDR3 DNA reads TGCAGCGTTGTTGCGCGGGGACCTCTTGCCTACAATGAGCAGTTCTTC. This encodes CSVVARGPLAYNEQFF.

V and J are TRBV19 and TRBJ2-1; tentative D call: TRBD1 (5 bases). V dropped 2 bases and J dropped 0 bases, with 8 bases sitting between them. This CDR3 comprises 15 residues. The germline V gene has CDR1 LNHDA and CDR2 SQIVND (reference sequence). Here the CDR3 reads CASSITDSSYNEQFF. DNA for the CDR3: TGTGCCAGTAGTATAACAGACAGCTCCTACAATGAGCAGTTCTTC.

The chain uses TRBV6-5 and TRBJ1-4; D may be TRBD1 (6 bases). V dropped 3 bases and J dropped 5 bases, with 13 bases sitting between them. This CDR3 has 15 amino acids. Germline CDR1 reads MNHEY; CDR2 reads SVGAGI. The CDR3 region has the DNA TGTGCCAGCAGTTATCAGGGTAGGGGGAATGAAAAACTGTTTTTT. It is translated as CASSYQGRGNEKLFF.

The rearrangement joins TRBV19 to TRBJ2-1; TRBD2 aligns across 7 bases. V trimming: 5 bases; J trimming: 5 bases; junction bases outside the gene matches: 6. This CDR3 is built from 14 residues. In germline, CDR1 is LNHDA, CDR2 SQIVND (reference sequence). CDR3 nucleotides: TGTGCCAGTAGTGTTCGGCGGGGGAACAATGAGCAGTTCTTC. Its protein is CASSVRRGNNEQFF.

The V call is TRBV9, the J call TRBJ2-3; 9 bases match TRBD2. The junction had 7 bases not matched to a gene; V was cut back by 2 bases and J by 3 bases. From germline, CDR1 is SGDLS and CDR2 YYNGEE. The CDR3 covers 16 residues. The CDR3 is CASSVMAGGLTDTQYF. CDR3 nucleotides: TGTGCCAGCAGCGTGATGGCGGGGGGGCTGACAGATACGCAGTATTTT.